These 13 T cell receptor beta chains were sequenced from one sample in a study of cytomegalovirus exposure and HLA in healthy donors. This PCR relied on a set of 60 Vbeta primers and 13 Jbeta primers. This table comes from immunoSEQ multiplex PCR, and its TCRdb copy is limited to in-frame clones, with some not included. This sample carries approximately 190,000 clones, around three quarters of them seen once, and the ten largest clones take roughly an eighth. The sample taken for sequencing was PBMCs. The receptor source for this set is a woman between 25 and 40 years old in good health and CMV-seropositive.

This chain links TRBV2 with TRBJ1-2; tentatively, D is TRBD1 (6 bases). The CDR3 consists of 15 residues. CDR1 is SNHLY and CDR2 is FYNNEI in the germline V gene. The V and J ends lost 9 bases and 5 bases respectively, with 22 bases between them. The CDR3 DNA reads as TGTGCCAGAACCGAAGGGGGAGGGGTTCGATATGGCTACACCTTC. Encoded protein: CARTEGGGVRYGYTF.

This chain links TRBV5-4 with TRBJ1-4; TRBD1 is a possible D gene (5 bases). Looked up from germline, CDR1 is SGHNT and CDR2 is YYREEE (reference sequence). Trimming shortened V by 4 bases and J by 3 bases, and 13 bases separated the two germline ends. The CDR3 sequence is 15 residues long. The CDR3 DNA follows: TGTGCCAGCAGCGGAGGAGGGGCCTCTAATGAAAAACTGTTTTTT. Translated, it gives CASSGGGASNEKLFF.

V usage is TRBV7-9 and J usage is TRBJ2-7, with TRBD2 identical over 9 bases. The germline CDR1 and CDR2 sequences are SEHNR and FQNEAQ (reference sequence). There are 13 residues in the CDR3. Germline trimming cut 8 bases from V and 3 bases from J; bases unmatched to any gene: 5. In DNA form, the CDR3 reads TGTGCCAGCGGGAGCGGGGGGTTCTACGAGCAGTACTTC. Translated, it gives CASGSGGFYEQYF.

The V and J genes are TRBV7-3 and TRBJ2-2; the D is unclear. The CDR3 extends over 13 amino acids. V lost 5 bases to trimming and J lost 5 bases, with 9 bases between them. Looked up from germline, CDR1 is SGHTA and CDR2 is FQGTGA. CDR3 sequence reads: CASSPTRTGELFF. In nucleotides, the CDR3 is TGTGCCAGCAGCCCAACGAGGACCGGGGAGCTGTTTTTT.

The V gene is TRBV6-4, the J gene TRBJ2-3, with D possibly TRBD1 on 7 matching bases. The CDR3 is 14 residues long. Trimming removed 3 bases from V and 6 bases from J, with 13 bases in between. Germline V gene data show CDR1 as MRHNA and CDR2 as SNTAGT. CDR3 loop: CASSEGGGSDTQYF. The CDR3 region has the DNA TGTGCCAGCAGTGAAGGAGGGGGCAGCGATACGCAGTATTTT.

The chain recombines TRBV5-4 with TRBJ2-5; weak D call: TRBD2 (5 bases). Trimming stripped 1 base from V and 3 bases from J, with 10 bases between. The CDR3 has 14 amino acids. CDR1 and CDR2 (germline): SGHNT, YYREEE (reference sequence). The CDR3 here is CASSLNGDKETQYF. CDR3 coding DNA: TGTGCCAGCAGCTTGAACGGGGATAAAGAGACCCAGTACTTC.

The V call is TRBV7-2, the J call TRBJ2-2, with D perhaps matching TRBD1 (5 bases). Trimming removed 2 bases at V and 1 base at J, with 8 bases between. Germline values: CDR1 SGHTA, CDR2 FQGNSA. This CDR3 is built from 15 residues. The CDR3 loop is CASSLRGRNTGELFF. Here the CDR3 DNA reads TGTGCCAGCAGCTTAAGGGGTCGGAACACCGGGGAGCTGTTTTTT.

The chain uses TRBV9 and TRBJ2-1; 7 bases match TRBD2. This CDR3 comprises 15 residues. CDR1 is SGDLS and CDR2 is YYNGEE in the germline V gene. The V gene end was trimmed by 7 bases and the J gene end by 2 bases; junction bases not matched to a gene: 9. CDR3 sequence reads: CASSGGGTPYNEQFF. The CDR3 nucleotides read TGTGCCAGCTCTGGGGGGGGTACTCCCTACAATGAGCAGTTCTTC. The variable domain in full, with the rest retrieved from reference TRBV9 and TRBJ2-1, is DSGVTQTPKHLITATGQRVTLRCSPRSGDLSVYWYQQSLDQGLQFLIQYYNGEERAKGNILERFSAQQFPDLHSELNLSSLELGDSALYFCASSGGGTPYNEQFFGPGTRLTVL.

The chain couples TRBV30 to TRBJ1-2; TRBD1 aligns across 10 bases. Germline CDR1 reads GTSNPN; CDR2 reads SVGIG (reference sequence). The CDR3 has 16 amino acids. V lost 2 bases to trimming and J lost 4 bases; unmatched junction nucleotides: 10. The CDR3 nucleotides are TGTGCCTGGAGTTGGGACAGGGGTCTCTTGGGCTATGGCTACACCTTC. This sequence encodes CAWSWDRGLLGYGYTF.

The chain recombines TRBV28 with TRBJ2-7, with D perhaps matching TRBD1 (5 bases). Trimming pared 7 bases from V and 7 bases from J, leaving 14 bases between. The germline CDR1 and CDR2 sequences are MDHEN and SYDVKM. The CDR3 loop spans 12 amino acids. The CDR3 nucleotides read TGTGCCAGCACCGCGGACATTTCGGAGCAGTACTTC. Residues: CASTADISEQYF.

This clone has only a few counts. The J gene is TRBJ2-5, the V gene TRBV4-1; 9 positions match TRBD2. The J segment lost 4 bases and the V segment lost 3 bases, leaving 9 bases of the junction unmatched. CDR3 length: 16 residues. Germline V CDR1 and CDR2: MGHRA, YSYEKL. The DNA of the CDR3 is TGCGCCAGCAGCCAGTATAGCGGGAGCGGCGGAGAGACCCAGTACTTC. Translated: CASSQYSGSGGETQYF.

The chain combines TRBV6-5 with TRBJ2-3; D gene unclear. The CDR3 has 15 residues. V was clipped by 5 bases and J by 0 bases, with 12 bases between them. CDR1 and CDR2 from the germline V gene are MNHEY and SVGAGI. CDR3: CASSLLGTSTDTQYF. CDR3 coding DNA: TGTGCCAGCAGTCTTCTAGGTACTAGCACAGATACGCAGTATTTT.

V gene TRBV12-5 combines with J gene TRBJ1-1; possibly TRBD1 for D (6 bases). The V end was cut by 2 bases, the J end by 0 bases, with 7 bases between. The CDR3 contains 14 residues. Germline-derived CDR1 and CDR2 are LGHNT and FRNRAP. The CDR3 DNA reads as TGTGCTAGTGGTTTGTCAGGGGTGAACACTGAAGCTTTCTTT. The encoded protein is CASGLSGVNTEAFF.